The 10 T cell receptor beta chains in this list originate from one sample, sequenced in a study of blood T cell repertoires in COVID-19 (dated by TCRdb to 2020 to 2021). The library was prepared using the immunoSEQ multiplex PCR assay. TCRdb took over this immuneACCESS table, retaining in-frame rearrangements with V and J assigned. Such tables are incomplete; in checked studies, under half of the missing clones stem from an unresolved V gene, and the remainder is unexplained. This sample lists 250,000 or so clones; roughly 87% were detected once. Clones ranked in the top ten supply just over 2.5% of the sample. Sequenced sample: PBMCs or T cells enriched from blood (not recorded which). These receptors were taken from a woman aged 25 to 45 with acute COVID-19.

J is TRBJ1-1 and V is TRBV27; a possible D gene is TRBD1 (6 bases). This CDR3 spans 18 amino acids. Germline V gene data show CDR1 as MNHEY and CDR2 as SMNVEV (reference sequence). The V end lost 3 bases, the J end lost 1 base, and 21 bases lay between the germline ends. The DNA of the CDR3 is TGTGCCAGCAGTTTGCGCCGGACTAGGGGGGCGGGGAACACTGAAGCTTTCTTT. Amino acid sequence: CASSLRRTRGAGNTEAFF.

The table lists this clone with a count of one. This sequence joins TRBV15 and TRBJ2-1, with 9 nucleotides matching TRBD2. The germline V gene encodes CDR1 LNHNV and CDR2 YYDKDF (reference sequence). The CDR3 spans 16 residues. V shed 3 bases, J shed 5 bases, and the junction held 8 bases outside the gene matches. As DNA, the CDR3 is TGTGCCACCAGCAGGTCCCGCAGCGGGGGGAACAATGAGCAGTTCTTC. Protein product: CATSRSRSGGNNEQFF.

V is TRBV7-8 and J is TRBJ2-6; 7 nucleotides line up with TRBD1. From germline, CDR1 is SGHVS and CDR2 FQNEAQ. The CDR3 contains 15 residues. V was clipped by 5 bases and J by 3 bases; unmatched bases: 4. The CDR3, as DNA: TGTGCCAGCAGCACAGGGGCTGGTGGGGCCAACGTCCTGACTTTC. Protein: CASSTGAGGANVLTF.

The gene calls are TRBV7-2 and TRBJ1-2; TRBD1 matches 9 bases. The CDR3 runs 14 residues. V dropped 5 bases and J dropped 8; count of bases not matched to a gene: 9. CDR1 is SGHTA and CDR2 is FQGNSA in the germline V gene. The CDR3 protein is CASSPSGGQGGYTF. DNA of the CDR3: TGTGCCAGCAGCCCTAGCGGGGGACAGGGAGGCTACACCTTC.

This rearrangement joins TRBV3-1 (or the pseudogene TRBV3-2) to TRBJ1-2; TRBD1 aligns across 7 bases. V shed 6 bases and J 8 bases; nucleotides not matched to a gene: 9. This CDR3 has 13 residues. From germline, CDR1 is LGHDT and CDR2 YNNKEL (reference sequence). The CDR3: CASSHTGVFGYTF. The CDR3, as DNA: TGTGCCAGCAGTCACACAGGGGTCTTCGGCTACACCTTC.

J is TRBJ1-2 and V is TRBV15; TRBD1 aligns across 8 bases. Trimming cost V 0 bases and J 1 base; bases outside gene matches: 22. This CDR3 is built from 22 residues. Germline CDR1 and CDR2: LNHNV and YYDKDF (reference sequence). The CDR3 coding sequence is TGTGCCACCAGCAGAGATCTCGGGACAGGCTATGCCGAGGTCGCTGATAACTATGGCTACACCTTC. This sequence encodes CATSRDLGTGYAEVADNYGYTF.

The rearrangement uses TRBV30 and TRBJ1-5, with 7 bases fitting TRBD1. V lost 4 bases, J lost 5 bases, and 5 bases stayed unmatched. The CDR3 contains 13 residues. Germline-derived CDR1 and CDR2 are GTSNPN and SVGIG (reference sequence). The CDR3 nucleotides are TGTGCCTGGACCGACAGGGAAGATCAGCCCCAGCATTTT. It encodes CAWTDREDQPQHF. Complete variable domain (other parts from reference TRBV30 and TRBJ1-5): SQTIHQWPATLVQPVGSPLSLECTVEGTSNPNLYWYRQAAGRGLQLLFYSVGIGQISSEVPQNLSASRPQDRQFILSSKKLLLSDSGFYLCAWTDREDQPQHFGDGTRLSIL.

The gene calls are TRBV11-2 and TRBJ1-2; 12 positions agree with TRBD1. Germline lookup yields CDR1 SGHAT and CDR2 FQNNGV. This CDR3 is 15 amino acids long. V dropped 6 bases and J dropped 4; count of bases not matched to a gene: 6. The CDR3 here is CASRDGTGGVYGYTF. The CDR3 coding sequence is TGTGCCAGCAGAGACGGGACAGGGGGCGTCTATGGCTACACCTTC.

This chain uses TRBV19 with TRBJ1-1; D might be TRBD1 (6 bases). Germline CDR1 reads LNHDA; CDR2 reads SQIVND (reference sequence). V was cut by 1 base and J by 7 bases, with 13 bases left in between. This CDR3 contains 14 residues. Here the CDR3 DNA reads TGTGCCAGTAGTATAGGGGCAGGGGCCTTTGAAGCTTTCTTT. Protein: CASSIGAGAFEAFF.

The table lists this clone with a count of one. One end of the junction does not line up with germline, which may come from a read error. This sequence joins TRBV12-5 and TRBJ2-5; TRBD1 matches 7 bases. Germline assignment: CDR1 LGHNT and CDR2 FRNRAP. The CDR3 covers 15 residues. CDR3 in DNA: TGTGCTAGTGGATTGGACAGGACGATACAAGAGACCCAGTACTTC. Translating it yields CASGLDRTIQETQYF.